Below, one TCR beta chain is given with its context. Time point here: pre-treatment baseline. Measured with immunoSEQ multiplex PCR; TCRdb has only the in-frame clones, and not every one. The sample includes about 17,000 clones, around 83% seen only once; the top ten take roughly 8%. The data were taken from a study of blood T cell dynamics during melanoma immunotherapy. CDR1 and CDR2 from the germline V gene are LNHDA and SQIVND (reference sequence). Deletions cut 6 bases from V and 4 bases from J, with 9 bases between. The CDR3 runs 13 residues. The specimen comprised blood, sampled from a patient treated with checkpoint blockade. This chain uses TRBV19 with TRBJ1-4, with D maybe TRBD1 (6 bases). The sequence came from a human donor with melanoma. The CDR3 loop is CASRGGVNEKLFF. DNA for the CDR3: TGTGCCAGTAGAGGGGGAGTTAATGAAAAACTGTTTTTT.